This T cell receptor (beta chain) was profiled in a study of T-cell memory formation after mild COVID-19. Study overall: TCR clusters were largely donor specific.

The authors produced TCR alpha and TCR beta cDNA libraries with sample barcodes and UMIs by 5'RACE using constant-segment primers. TCRdb redid the calling of the 5' RACE reads with MiXCR, one entry per CDR3 protein. The sample contains some 88,000 distinct CDR3 sequences, roughly 25% of which appear only once. General study points: Confirmation was lacking for SARS-CoV-2 specificity of second-wave clones that peaked on day 37. Clones that contracted from day 15 to 85 were balanced CD4/CD8, while later expanders leaned CD4+.

In its sample, this clonotype was seen many times. What it recognizes is unknown. V was cut by 5 bases and J by 10 bases, with 10 bases left in between. This CDR3 has 11 residues. Source material: PBMCs or a T cell subset sorted from them (not recorded which). This sequence was found in a man in his late teens or twenties who had mild COVID-19 (a few samples of this study predate the infection). Cell type and time point are not known. V is TRBV12-3 or TRBV12-4 and J is TRBJ2-3; D unclear. The CDR3 DNA is TGTGCCAGCAGTCCCTCCCGGGCGCAGTATTTT. Protein: CASSPSRAQYF.